Shown below are 17 T cell receptor beta chains from a single sample sequenced in a study of tumor T cells in aggressive B-cell lymphoma. Assay: immunoSEQ multiplex PCR; the TCRdb copy retains only in-frame clones and omits some. The sample lists 6,000 or so clones, over 65% occurring once. The sequencing sample was made of tumor tissue. These TCRs come from an adult with diffuse large B cell lymphoma.

The chain employs TRBV2 and TRBJ2-5; D possibly corresponds to TRBD1 (5 bases). V was trimmed by 7 bases and J by 5 bases, leaving 14 bases between them. This CDR3 has 13 amino acids. Germline V gives CDR1 SNHLY, CDR2 FYNNEI. CDR3 loop: CASTPGNGETQYF. The DNA for the CDR3 is TGTGCCAGCACCCCAGGGAATGGGGAGACCCAGTACTTC.

V and J are TRBV6-5 and TRBJ2-7; 7 nucleotides line up with TRBD1. CDR3 size: 15 residues. The V gene end was trimmed by 0 bases and the J gene end by 2 bases; junction bases not matched to a gene: 4. CDR1 is MNHEY and CDR2 is SVGAGI in the germline V gene. In DNA, the CDR3 is TGTGCCAGCAGTTACTCCGGGACAGAAACCTACGAGCAGTACTTC. The encoded protein is CASSYSGTETYEQYF.

This chain connects TRBV6-4 to TRBJ1-2; D uncertain. The CDR3 sequence is 12 residues long. The germline V gene has CDR1 MRHNA and CDR2 SNTAGT. The germline V and J ends were trimmed by 3 bases and 8 bases, with 10 bases remaining between them. CDR3 bases: TGTGCCAGCAGTGAAGAGGGTCGGGGCTACACCTTC. Its protein product is CASSEEGRGYTF.

V gene TRBV2 combines with J gene TRBJ2-7, with unresolved D. V dropped 7 bases and J dropped 6 bases, with 19 bases sitting between them. The CDR3 loop spans 14 amino acids. Germline assignment: CDR1 SNHLY and CDR2 FYNNEI. The CDR3 nucleotides are TGTGCCAGCAAGGAGACCCCAGTCTCGGCCGAGCAGTACTTC. The encoded protein is CASKETPVSAEQYF.

The rearrangement joins TRBV11-3 to TRBJ1-1, with a tentative D call TRBD1 (6 bases). Germline V lookup: CDR1 SGHNT, CDR2 YENEEA. This CDR3 is built from 15 residues. Between the trimmed V and J ends, which lost 3 bases and 4 bases, there was a span of 15 bases. The CDR3 coding sequence is TGTGCCAGCAGCTTTGGGCAGGGGAGAGCCACTGAAGCTTTCTTT. It encodes CASSFGQGRATEAFF.

This sequence joins TRBV5-1 and TRBJ2-7; 11 positions agree with TRBD2. The CDR3 runs to 14 residues. CDR1 SGHRS and CDR2 YFSETQ come from the germline V gene. V lost 0 bases and J lost 4; bases outside the gene matches: 0. CDR3 sequence: CASSLGTSGYEQYF. The CDR3 DNA follows: TGCGCCAGCAGCTTGGGGACTAGCGGGTACGAGCAGTACTTC. The full variable domain, with the rest looked up from reference TRBV5-1 and TRBJ2-7, is KAGVTQTPRYLIKTRGQQVTLSCSPISGHRSVSWYQQTPGQGLQFLFEYFSETQRNKGNFPGRFSGRQFSNSRSEMNVSTLELGDSALYLCASSLGTSGYEQYFGPGTRLTVT.

The chain couples TRBV30 to TRBJ2-1; D is uncertain. Looked up from germline, CDR1 is GTSNPN and CDR2 is SVGIG (reference sequence). Trimming took 1 base from V and 10 from J, leaving 11 bases between them. The CDR3 spans 12 residues. Here the CDR3 DNA reads TGTGCCTGGAGTGGTTTGGGTAGCGAGCAGTTCTTC. Encoded protein: CAWSGLGSEQFF.

The chain combines TRBV5-1 with TRBJ2-3, with D unclear. This CDR3 has 14 amino acids. Per the germline V gene, CDR1 is SGHRS and CDR2 is YFSETQ. V lost 0 bases to trimming and J lost 4 bases, with 9 bases between them. DNA of the CDR3: TGCGCCAGCAGCTTGGAGCCTCTTTCAGATACGCAGTATTTT. It is translated as CASSLEPLSDTQYF.

The chain joins TRBV9 to TRBJ1-5; TRBD1 might be the D (5 bases). This CDR3 has 15 amino acids. The V gene lost 0 bases and the J gene lost 3 bases, with 10 bases spanning the gap. CDR1 is SGDLS and CDR2 is YYNGEE in the germline V gene. The chain's CDR3 is CASSVGWGPNQPQHF. In DNA form, the CDR3 reads TGTGCCAGCAGCGTAGGTTGGGGCCCCAATCAGCCCCAGCATTTT.

In nucleotides, the CDR3 is TGTGCCAGCAGCGTCAGACAGGGGGCAGGCACTGAAGCTTTCTTT. Protein sequence: CASSVRQGAGTEAFF. The chain links TRBV7-9 to TRBJ1-1; 10 nucleotides agree with TRBD1. CDR3 length: 15 residues. Germline trimming cut 5 bases from V and 4 bases from J; bases unmatched to any gene: 7. Germline-derived CDR1 and CDR2 are SEHNR and FQNEAQ (reference sequence).

The chain is built from TRBV9 and TRBJ2-3; 11 bases agree with TRBD2. CDR3 length: 17 amino acids. After removal of 0 bases from V and 5 bases from J, the junction contained 8 bases not matched to a gene. Germline V gives CDR1 SGDLS, CDR2 YYNGEE. The CDR3 nucleotides read TGTGCCAGCAGCGTAGCTTCCGGGACTAGCGGTTTAGATACGCAGTATTTT. It is translated as CASSVASGTSGLDTQYF.

This chain's CDR3 is CASSLEGGNLYEQYF. CDR3 bases: TGTGCCAGCAGCTTGGAAGGCGGGAACCTCTACGAGCAGTACTTC. The chain employs TRBV5-5 and TRBJ2-7; perhaps TRBD2 as D (6 bases). Trimming took 0 bases from V and 3 from J, leaving 13 bases between them. Germline V gene lookup returns CDR1 SGHKS and CDR2 YYEKEE (reference sequence). The CDR3 consists of 15 residues.

V and J are TRBV7-9 and TRBJ2-1, with a tentative D call TRBD2 (5 bases). The CDR3 covers 14 residues. CDR1 and CDR2 (germline): SEHNR, FQNEAQ (reference sequence). Trimming removed 5 bases at V and 4 bases at J, with 12 bases between. CDR3 loop: CASSPKAEYNEQFF. The CDR3 DNA is TGTGCCAGCAGCCCCAAAGCGGAATACAATGAGCAGTTCTTC.

J is TRBJ1-6 and V is TRBV6-1; no firm D call. The V end lost 5 bases, the J end lost 8 bases, and 13 bases lay between the germline ends. Germline V gene lookup returns CDR1 MNHNS and CDR2 SASEGT. The CDR3 is 14 amino acids. The CDR3 sequence: CASSSRIGHSPLHF. For the CDR3, the DNA is TGTGCCAGCAGTTCAAGAATCGGTCATTCACCCCTCCACTTT.

V and J are TRBV5-6 and TRBJ2-5; possibly TRBD2 for D (5 bases). The last part of the DNA fits TRBJ2-7 better; the J call may be wrong. Germline CDR1 is SGHDT and CDR2 is YYEEEE. The length of the CDR3 is 17 residues. CDR3 DNA: TGTGCCAGCAGCCGTAGTAGAAGAACTGGGAGCTCCTACGAGCAGTACTTC. Its translation: CASSRSRRTGSSYEQYF.

This clone has only a few counts. The chain is built from TRBV1 and TRBJ2-3; the DNA was not compared with TRBD2, the D call given in the table. TRBV1 constitutes a pseudogene. This CDR3 contains 16 residues. CDR3 in amino acids: CTSSPRHSGSADTQYF. DNA for the CDR3: TGCACCAGCAGCCCTCGGCACAGCGGGAGCGCAGATACGCAGTATTTT.

Notes on this clone: A junction end diverges from the germline sequence, so it may reflect a read error. The same CDR3 can be traced to other DNA sequences in this sample. The chain recombines TRBV14 with TRBJ2-1, with 12 bases that match TRBD2. The germline gives CDR1 SGHDN, CDR2 FVKESK. This CDR3 is 16 amino acids long. The CDR3 nucleotides read TGTGCCAGCAGCTACCTAGCGGGAGGGTCAGGCAATGAGCAATTCTTC. Protein: CASSYLAGGSGNEQFF. Variable domain in full (rest from reference TRBV14 and TRBJ2-1): EAGVTQFPSHSVIEKGQTVTLRCDPISGHDNLYWYRRVMGKEIKFLLHFVKESKQDESGMPNNRFLAERTGGTYSTLKVQPAELEDSGVYFCASSYLAGGSGNEQFFGPGTRLTVL.